The present T cell receptor (beta chain) was sequenced within a study of neoadjuvant anti-PD-1 for oral cavity cancer. Time point: after neoadjuvant nivolumab, at surgical resection. Cohort: HPV-negative, locally advanced oral cavity squamous cell carcinoma patients. This CDR3 comprises 15 residues. Trimming pared 1 base from V and 0 bases from J, leaving 7 bases between. The germline CDR1 and CDR2 sequences are SEHNR and FQNEAQ (reference sequence). Assay: immunoSEQ multiplex PCR; the TCRdb copy retains only in-frame clones and omits some. The sample lists more than 12,000 clones, around 70% seen once, with 3.2% in the top ten.

This sequence joins TRBV7-9 and TRBJ1-5; possible D gene TRBD1, 5 bases. Here the sequenced sample was PBMCs, taken after nivolumab (anti-PD-1) treatment. The receptor's source is a person between 40 and 80 years old with oral cavity squamous cell carcinoma. Here the CDR3 DNA reads TGTGCCAGCAGCTTAGGACAGTATAGCAATCAGCCCCAGCATTTT. This translates into CASSLGQYSNQPQHF.